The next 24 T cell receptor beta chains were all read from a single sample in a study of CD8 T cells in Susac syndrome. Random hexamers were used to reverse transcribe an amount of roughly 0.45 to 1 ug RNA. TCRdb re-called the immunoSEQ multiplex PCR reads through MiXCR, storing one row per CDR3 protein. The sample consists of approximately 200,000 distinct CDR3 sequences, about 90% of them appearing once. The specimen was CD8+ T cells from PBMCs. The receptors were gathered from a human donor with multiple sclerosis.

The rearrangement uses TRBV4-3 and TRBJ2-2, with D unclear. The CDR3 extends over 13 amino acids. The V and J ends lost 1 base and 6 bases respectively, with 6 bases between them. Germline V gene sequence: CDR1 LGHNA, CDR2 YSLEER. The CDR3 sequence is CASSQAQAGELFF. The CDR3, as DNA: TGCGCCAGCAGCCAAGCCCAGGCCGGGGAGCTGTTTTTT.

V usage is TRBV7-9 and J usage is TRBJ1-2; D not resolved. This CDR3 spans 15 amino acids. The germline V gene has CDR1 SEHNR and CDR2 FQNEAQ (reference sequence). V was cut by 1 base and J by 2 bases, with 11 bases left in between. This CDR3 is CASSLVVASNYGYTF. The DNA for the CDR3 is TGTGCCAGCAGCTTAGTGGTAGCCTCGAACTATGGCTACACCTTC. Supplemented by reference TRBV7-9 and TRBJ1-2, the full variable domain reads DTGVSQNPRHKITKRGQNVTFRCDPISEHNRLYWYRQTLGQGPEFLTYFQNEAQLEKSRLLSDRFSAERPKGSFSTLEIQRTEQGDSAMYLCASSLVVASNYGYTFGSGTRLTVV.

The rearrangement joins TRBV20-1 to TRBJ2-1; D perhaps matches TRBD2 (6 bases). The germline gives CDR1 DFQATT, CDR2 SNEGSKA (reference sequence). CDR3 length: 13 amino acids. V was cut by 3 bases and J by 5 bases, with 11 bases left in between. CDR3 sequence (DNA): TGCAGTGCTAGTGAAAGCGGGCACAATGAGCAGTTCTTC. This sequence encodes CSASESGHNEQFF.

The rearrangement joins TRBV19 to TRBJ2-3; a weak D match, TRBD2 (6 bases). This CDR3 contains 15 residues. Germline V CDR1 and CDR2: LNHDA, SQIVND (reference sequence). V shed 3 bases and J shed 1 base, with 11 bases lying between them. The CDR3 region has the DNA TGTGCCAGTAGTATTGGAGGGTCGGGCACAGATACGCAGTATTTT. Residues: CASSIGGSGTDTQYF. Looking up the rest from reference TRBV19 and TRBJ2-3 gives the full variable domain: DGGITQSPKYLFRKEGQNVTLSCEQNLNHDAMYWYRQDPGQGLRLIYYSQIVNDFQKGDIAEGYSVSREKKESFPLTVTSAQKNPTAFYLCASSIGGSGTDTQYFGPGTRLTVL.

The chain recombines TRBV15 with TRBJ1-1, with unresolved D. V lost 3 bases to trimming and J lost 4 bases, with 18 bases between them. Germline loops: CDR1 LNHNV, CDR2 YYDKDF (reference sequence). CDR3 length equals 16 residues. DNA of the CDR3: TGTGCCACCAGCAGCAGCGACCTACAGAATTTCACTGAAGCTTTCTTT. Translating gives CATSSSDLQNFTEAFF.

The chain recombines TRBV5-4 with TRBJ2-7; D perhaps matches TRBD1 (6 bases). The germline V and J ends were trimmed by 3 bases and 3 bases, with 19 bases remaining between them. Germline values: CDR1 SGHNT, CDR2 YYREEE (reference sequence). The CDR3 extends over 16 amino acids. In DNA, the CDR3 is TGTGCCAGCAGCTGGGCAGGGGAGCTTCCCGTCTACGAGCAGTACTTC. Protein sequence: CASSWAGELPVYEQYF.

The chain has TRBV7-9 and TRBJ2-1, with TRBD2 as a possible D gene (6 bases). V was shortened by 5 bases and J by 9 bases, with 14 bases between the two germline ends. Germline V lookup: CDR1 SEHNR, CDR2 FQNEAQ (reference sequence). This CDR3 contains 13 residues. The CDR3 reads CASSLGDFAEQFF. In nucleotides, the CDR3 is TGTGCCAGCAGCCTTGGGGACTTCGCTGAGCAGTTCTTC.

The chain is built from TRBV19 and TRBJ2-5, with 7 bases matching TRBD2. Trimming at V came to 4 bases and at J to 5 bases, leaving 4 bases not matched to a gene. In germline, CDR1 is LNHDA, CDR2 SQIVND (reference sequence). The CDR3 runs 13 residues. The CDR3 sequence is CASSTWGGETQYF. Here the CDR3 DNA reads TGTGCCAGTAGTACTTGGGGAGGGGAGACCCAGTACTTC.

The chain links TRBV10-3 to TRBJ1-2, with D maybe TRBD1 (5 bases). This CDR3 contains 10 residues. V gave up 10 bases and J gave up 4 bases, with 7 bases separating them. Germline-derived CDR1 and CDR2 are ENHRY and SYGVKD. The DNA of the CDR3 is TGTGCCAGCGGGGGCTATGGCTACACCTTC. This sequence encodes CASGGYGYTF.

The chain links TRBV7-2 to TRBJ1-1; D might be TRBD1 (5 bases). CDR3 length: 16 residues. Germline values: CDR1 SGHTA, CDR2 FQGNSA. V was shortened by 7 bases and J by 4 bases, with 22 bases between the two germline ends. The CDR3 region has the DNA TGTGCCAGCACCGAAAGGACCGCTATGGGGGGCACTGAAGCTTTCTTT. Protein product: CASTERTAMGGTEAFF.

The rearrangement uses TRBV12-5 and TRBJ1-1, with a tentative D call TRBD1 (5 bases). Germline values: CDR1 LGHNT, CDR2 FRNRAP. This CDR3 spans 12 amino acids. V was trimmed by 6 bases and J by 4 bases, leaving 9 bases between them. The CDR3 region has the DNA TGTGCTAGTGGGCCGGGGCGCACTGAAGCTTTCTTT. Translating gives CASGPGRTEAFF.

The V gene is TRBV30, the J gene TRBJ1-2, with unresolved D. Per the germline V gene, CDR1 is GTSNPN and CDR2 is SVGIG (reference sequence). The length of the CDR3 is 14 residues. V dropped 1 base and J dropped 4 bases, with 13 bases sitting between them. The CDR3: CAWSEDLSTYGYTF. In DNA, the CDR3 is TGTGCCTGGAGTGAGGACCTTAGCACCTATGGCTACACCTTC.

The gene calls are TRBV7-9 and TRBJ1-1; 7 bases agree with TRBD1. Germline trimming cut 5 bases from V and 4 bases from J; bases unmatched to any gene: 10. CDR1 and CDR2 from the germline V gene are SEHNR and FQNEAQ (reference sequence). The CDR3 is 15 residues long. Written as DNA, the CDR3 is TGTGCCAGCAGCCTCCCGACAGGGTTAGGCACTGAAGCTTTCTTT. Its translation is CASSLPTGLGTEAFF.

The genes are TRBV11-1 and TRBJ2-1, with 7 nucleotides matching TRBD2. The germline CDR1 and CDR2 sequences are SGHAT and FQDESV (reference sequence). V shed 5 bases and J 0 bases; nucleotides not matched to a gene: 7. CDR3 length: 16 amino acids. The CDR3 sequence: CASSPGLVYSYNEQFF. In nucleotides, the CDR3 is TGTGCCAGCAGCCCCGGACTAGTCTACTCCTACAATGAGCAGTTCTTC.

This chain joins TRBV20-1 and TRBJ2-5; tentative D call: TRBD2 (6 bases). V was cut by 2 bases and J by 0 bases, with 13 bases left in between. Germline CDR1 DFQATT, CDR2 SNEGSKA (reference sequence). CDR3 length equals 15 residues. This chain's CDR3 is CSARKRGEYQETQYF. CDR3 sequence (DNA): TGCAGTGCTAGAAAGCGCGGGGAATACCAAGAGACCCAGTACTTC.

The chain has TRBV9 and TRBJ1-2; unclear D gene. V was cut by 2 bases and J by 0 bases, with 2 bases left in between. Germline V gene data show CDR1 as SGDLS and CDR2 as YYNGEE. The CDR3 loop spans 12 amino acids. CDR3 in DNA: TGTGCCAGCAGCGTGGCTAACTATGGCTACACCTTC. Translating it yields CASSVANYGYTF.

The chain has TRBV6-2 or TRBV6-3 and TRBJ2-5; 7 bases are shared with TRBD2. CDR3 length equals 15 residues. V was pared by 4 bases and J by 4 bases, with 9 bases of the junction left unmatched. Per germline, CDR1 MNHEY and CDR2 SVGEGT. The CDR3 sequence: CASSSPRDYAETQYF. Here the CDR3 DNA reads TGTGCCAGCAGTTCCCCCCGGGACTACGCAGAGACCCAGTACTTC.

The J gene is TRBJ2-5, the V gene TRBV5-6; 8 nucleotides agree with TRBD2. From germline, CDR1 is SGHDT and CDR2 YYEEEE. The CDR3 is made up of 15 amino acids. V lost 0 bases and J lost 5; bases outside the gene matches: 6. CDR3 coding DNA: TGTGCCAGCAGCTTGGGTGGACTAGCAAGTGAGACCCAGTACTTC. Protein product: CASSLGGLASETQYF.

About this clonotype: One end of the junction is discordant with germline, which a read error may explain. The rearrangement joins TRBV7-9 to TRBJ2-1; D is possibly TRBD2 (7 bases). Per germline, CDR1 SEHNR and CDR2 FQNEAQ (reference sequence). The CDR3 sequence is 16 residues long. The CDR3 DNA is TGTTCCAGCAGCACGAGCCTAGGGGGGGACTACAATGAGCAGTTCTTC. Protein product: CSSSTSLGGDYNEQFF. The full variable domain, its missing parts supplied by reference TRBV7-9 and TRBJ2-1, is DTGVSQNPRHKITKRGQNVTFRCDPISEHNRLYWYRQTLGQGPEFLTYFQNEAQLEKSRLLSDRFSAERPKGSFSTLEIQRTEQGDSAMYLCSSSTSLGGDYNEQFFGPGTRLTVL.

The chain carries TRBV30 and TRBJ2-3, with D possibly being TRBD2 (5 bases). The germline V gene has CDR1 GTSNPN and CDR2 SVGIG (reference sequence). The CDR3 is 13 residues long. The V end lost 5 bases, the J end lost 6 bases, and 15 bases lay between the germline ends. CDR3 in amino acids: CAWETGRVDTQYF. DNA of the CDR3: TGTGCCTGGGAAACCGGGCGGGTGGATACGCAGTATTTT.

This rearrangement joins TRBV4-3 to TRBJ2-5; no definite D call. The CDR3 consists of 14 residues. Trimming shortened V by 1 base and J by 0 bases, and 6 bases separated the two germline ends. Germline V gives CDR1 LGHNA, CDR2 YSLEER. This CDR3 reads CASSQAVYQETQYF. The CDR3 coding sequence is TGCGCCAGCAGCCAAGCAGTCTACCAAGAGACCCAGTACTTC.

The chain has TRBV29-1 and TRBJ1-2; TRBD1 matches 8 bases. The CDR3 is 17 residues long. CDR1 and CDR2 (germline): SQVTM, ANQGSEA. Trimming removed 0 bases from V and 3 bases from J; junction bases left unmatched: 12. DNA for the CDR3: TGCAGCGTTGAAGATATAGGTCGGCAGGGGGCCTACTATGGCTACACCTTC. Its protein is CSVEDIGRQGAYYGYTF.

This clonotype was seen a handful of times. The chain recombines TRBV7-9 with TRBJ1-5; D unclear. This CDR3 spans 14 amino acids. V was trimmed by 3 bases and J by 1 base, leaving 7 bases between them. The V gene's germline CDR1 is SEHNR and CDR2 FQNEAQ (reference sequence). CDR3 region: CASSLGQSNQPQHF. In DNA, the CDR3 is TGTGCCAGCAGCTTGGGTCAAAGCAATCAGCCCCAGCATTTT.

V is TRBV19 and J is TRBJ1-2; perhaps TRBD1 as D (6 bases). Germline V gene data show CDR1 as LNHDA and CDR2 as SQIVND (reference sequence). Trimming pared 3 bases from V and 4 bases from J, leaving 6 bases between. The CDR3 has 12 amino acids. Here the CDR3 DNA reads TGTGCCAGTAGTATGGACAGCTATGGCTACACCTTC. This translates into CASSMDSYGYTF.